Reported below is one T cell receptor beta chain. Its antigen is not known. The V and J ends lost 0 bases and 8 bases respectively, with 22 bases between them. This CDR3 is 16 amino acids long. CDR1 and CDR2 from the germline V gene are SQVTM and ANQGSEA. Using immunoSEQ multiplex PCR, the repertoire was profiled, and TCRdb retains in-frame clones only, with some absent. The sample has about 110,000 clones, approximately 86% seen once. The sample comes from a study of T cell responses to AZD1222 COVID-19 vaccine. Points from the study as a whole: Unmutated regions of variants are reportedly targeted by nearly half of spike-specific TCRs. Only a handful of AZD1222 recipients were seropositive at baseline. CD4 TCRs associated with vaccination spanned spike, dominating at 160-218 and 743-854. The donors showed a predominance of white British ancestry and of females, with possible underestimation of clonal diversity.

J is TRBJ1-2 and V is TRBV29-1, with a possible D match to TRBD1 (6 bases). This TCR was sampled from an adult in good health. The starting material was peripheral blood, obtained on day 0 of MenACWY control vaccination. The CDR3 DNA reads TGCAGCGTTGAAGATCAAGGACAGCTGCCCCCTTACGGCTACACCTTC. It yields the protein CSVEDQGQLPPYGYTF.